This T cell receptor beta chain was retrieved from a study of control samples from healthy donors and cancer patients. The germline gives CDR1 MNHEY, CDR2 SVGEGT. The CDR3 contains 14 residues. Trimming removed 7 bases from V and 5 bases from J, with 14 bases in between. Only in-frame clones appear in the TCRdb table, and some are missing; sequencing was by immunoSEQ multiplex PCR. The top ten hold around 17% of the sample, which has some 99,000 clones, around 88% seen once. The sample comprised blood. The genes are TRBV6-2 or TRBV6-3 and TRBJ1-4, with D maybe TRBD1 (5 bases). The TCR sequence derives from a woman in her fifties or sixties in good health. The DNA for the CDR3 is TGTGCCAGCAACCCCGAGGGGTGGAATGAAAAACTGTTTTTT. Encoded protein: CASNPEGWNEKLFF.